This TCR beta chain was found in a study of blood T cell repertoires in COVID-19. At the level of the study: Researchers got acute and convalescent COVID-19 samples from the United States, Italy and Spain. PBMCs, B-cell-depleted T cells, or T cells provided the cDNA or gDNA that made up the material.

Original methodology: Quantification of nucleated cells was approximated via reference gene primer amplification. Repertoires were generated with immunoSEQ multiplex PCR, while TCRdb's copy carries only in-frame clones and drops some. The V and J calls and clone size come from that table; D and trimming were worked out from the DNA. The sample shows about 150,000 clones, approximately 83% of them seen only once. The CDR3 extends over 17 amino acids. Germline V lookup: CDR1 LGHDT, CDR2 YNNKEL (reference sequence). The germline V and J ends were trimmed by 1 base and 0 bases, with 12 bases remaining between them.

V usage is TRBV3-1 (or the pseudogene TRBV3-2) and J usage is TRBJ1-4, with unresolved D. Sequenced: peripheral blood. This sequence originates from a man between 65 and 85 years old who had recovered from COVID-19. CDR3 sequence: CASSQGATASTNEKLFF. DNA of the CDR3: TGTGCCAGCAGCCAAGGGGCAACGGCCTCAACTAATGAAAAACTGTTTTTT.